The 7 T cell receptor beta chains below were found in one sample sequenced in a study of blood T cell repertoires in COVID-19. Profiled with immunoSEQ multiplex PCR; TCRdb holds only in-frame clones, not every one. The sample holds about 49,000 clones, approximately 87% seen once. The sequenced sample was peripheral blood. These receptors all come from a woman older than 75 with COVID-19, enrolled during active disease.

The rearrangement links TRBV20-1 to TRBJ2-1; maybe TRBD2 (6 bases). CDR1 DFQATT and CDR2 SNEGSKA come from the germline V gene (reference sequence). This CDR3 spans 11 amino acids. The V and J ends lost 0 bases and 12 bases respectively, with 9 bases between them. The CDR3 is CSAREGLGQFF. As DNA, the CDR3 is TGCAGTGCTAGAGAGGGACTTGGGCAGTTCTTC.

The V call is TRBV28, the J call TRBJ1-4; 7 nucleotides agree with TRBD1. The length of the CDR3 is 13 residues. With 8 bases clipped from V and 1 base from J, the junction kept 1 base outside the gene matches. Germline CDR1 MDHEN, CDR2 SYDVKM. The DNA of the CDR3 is TGTGCCAGCTGGGACAGAACTAATGAAAAACTGTTTTTT. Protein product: CASWDRTNEKLFF.

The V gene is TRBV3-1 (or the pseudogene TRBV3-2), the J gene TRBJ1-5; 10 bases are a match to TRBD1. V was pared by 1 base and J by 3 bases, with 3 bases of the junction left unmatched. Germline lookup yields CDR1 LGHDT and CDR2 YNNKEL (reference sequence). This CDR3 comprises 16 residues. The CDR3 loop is CASSQGTGGFNQPQHF. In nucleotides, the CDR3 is TGTGCCAGCAGCCAAGGGACAGGGGGTTTCAATCAGCCCCAGCATTTT.

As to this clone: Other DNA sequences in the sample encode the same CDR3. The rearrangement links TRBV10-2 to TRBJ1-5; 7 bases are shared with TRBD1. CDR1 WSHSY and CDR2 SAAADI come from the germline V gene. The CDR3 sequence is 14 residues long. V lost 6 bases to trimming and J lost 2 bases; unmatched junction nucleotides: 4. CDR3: CASRKGQGNQPQHF. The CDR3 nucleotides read TGCGCCAGCAGGAAAGGACAGGGCAATCAGCCCCAGCATTTT.

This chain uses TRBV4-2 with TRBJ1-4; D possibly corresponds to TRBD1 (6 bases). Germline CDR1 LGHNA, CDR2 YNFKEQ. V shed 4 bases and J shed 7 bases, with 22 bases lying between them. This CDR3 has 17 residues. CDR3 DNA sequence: TGTGCCAGCAGCCCCCTAAGAGGGAACAGGGCGGTTGAAAAACTGTTTTTT. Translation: CASSPLRGNRAVEKLFF.

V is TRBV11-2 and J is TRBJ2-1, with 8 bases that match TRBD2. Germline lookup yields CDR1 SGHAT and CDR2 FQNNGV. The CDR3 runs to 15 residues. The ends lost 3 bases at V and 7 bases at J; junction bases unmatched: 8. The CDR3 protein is CASSFTAGVSNEQFF. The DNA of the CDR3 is TGTGCCAGCAGCTTTACAGCGGGAGTCTCAAATGAGCAGTTCTTC. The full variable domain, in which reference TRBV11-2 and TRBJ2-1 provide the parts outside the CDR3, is EAGVAQSPRYKIIEKRQSVAFWCNPISGHATLYWYQQILGQGPKLLIQFQNNGVVDDSQLPKDRFSAERLKGVDSTLKIQPAKLEDSAVYLCASSFTAGVSNEQFFGPGTRLTVL.

In nucleotides, the CDR3 is TGTGCCAGCAGTTTATTGAACAGGGGGTTGTATGGCTACACCTTC. Encoded protein: CASSLLNRGLYGYTF. The J gene is TRBJ1-2, the V gene TRBV28; TRBD1 matches 8 bases. CDR1 is MDHEN and CDR2 is SYDVKM in the germline V gene. The CDR3 is 15 amino acids. After removal of 1 base from V and 5 bases from J, the junction contained 6 bases not matched to a gene.